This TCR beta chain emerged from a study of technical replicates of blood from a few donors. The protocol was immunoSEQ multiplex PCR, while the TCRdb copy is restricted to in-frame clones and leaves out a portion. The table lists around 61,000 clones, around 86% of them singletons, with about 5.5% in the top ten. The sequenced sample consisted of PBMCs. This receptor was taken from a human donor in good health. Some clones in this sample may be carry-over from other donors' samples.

CDR3 in amino acids: CASSLDRGHEQYF. Here the CDR3 DNA reads TGCGCCAGCAGCTTGGACAGGGGGCACGAGCAGTACTTC. The chain joins TRBV5-1 to TRBJ2-7, with 9 bases matching TRBD1. V lost 0 bases to trimming and J lost 5 bases; unmatched junction nucleotides: 0. The germline V gene has CDR1 SGHRS and CDR2 YFSETQ. The CDR3 runs 13 residues.